This TCR beta chain was observed in a study of T cell responses to AZD1222 COVID-19 vaccine. Study results and caveats: Epitopes outside B.1.351 and B.1.1.7 mutated regions reportedly drew nearly half of spike TCRs.

Profiled with immunoSEQ multiplex PCR; TCRdb holds only in-frame clones, not every one. The sample has 100,000 to 120,000 clones, roughly four fifths seen once. The CDR3 is 13 residues long. Germline V gene lookup returns CDR1 MNHEY and CDR2 SVGEGT. The V end lost 2 bases, the J end lost 1 base, and 5 bases lay between the germline ends. Note on this clone: Antigen specificity is unknown.

The clonotype comes from an adult in good health. The V gene is TRBV6-2 or TRBV6-3, the J gene TRBJ1-1; D is ambiguous. This material consisted of peripheral blood, taken on day 0 of AZD1222 vaccination. The CDR3 spells CASSYSTNTEAFF. DNA of the CDR3: TGTGCCAGCAGTTACAGTACGAACACTGAAGCTTTCTTT.